A selection of T cell receptor beta chains follows, all from one sample in a study of control samples from healthy donors and cancer patients. Some clones are missing from TCRdb's copy, which holds only in-frame ones; the method was immunoSEQ multiplex PCR. Its clone listing holds approximately 190,000 clones. The sample comprised blood. The receptors were gathered from a woman aged 25 to 39 in good health. Both conserved end residues are part of each CDR3. D genes are given only for firm matches.

J,D,length,V,DNA,CDR3
TRBJ2-3,-,15,TRBV4-1,TGCGCCAGCAGGTTCACTACCCGCAGCACAGATACGCAGTATTTT,CASRFTTRSTDTQYF
TRBJ2-3,TRBD2,16,TRBV18,TGTGCCAGCTCAATCGGACTAGCCTCAACGAGTGATACGCAGTATTTT,CASSIGLASTSDTQYF
TRBJ2-1,-,13,TRBV10-3,TGTGCCATCAGTGAGTCCTATTGGGATGAGCAGTTCTTC,CAISESYWDEQFF
TRBJ1-5,-,13,TRBV6-1,TGTGCCAGCAGTGAGGGCAGGAATCAGCCCCAGCATTTT,CASSEGRNQPQHF
TRBJ1-5,-,18,TRBV7-8,TGTGCCAGCAGCTTAGTCAGGACCGGTCGGGATCGCAATCAGCCCCAGCATTTT,CASSLVRTGRDRNQPQHF
TRBJ1-5,-,16,TRBV2,TGTGCCAGCAGTGAATCCAGGGGAGGGAGTGGGCAGCCCCAGCATTTT,CASSESRGGSGQPQHF
TRBJ1-2,-,11,TRBV2,TGTGCCAGCCCGGCGAAGGGGAGCTACACCTTC,CASPAKGSYTF
TRBJ1-2,-,10,TRBV5-8,TGTGCCAGCAGCTTCTATGGCTACACCTTC,CASSFYGYTF
TRBJ1-3,-,17,TRBV28,TGTGCCAGCAGTTCTTTTTTGAGGAGGGAGGGAGGAAACACCATATATTTT,CASSSFLRREGGNTIYF
TRBJ1-5,-,16,TRBV11-2,TGTGCCAGCAGCTTAGGAAGACAGGCGTTACCCCAGCCCCAGCATTTT,CASSLGRQALPQPQHF
TRBJ2-7,-,11,TRBV7-2,TGTGCCAGCAGCCAGGCGGGGGAGCAGTACTTC,CASSQAGEQYF
TRBJ2-3,TRBD2,16,TRBV18,TGTGCCAGCTCGCGGACTAGCGGGGGCCCCACAGATACGCAGTATTTT,CASSRTSGGPTDTQYF
TRBJ2-5,-,13,TRBV28,TGTGCCAGCAGTCCAGGCGGCCAAGAGACCCAGTACTTC,CASSPGGQETQYF
TRBJ2-5,-,14,TRBV28,TGTGCCAGCAGTCCCGCTGGCGCGAAAAAGACCCAGTACTTC,CASSPAGAKKTQYF
TRBJ2-1,-,15,TRBV7-3,TGTGCCAGCAGCTGGGCCAGGGCCCCCTACAATGAGCAGTTCTTC,CASSWARAPYNEQFF
TRBJ1-5,-,12,TRBV2,TGTGCCAGCAGTCCGGTCGGACAGCCCCAGCATTTT,CASSPVGQPQHF
TRBJ2-7,-,14,TRBV5-1,TGCGCCAGCAGCTTTATGATACCTACGGGCGAGCAGTACTTC,CASSFMIPTGEQYF
TRBJ2-1,-,16,TRBV4-3,TGCGCCAGCAGCCTCAGACTAAGGGACCCCTACAATGAGCAGTTCTTC,CASSLRLRDPYNEQFF
TRBJ1-1,TRBD1,16,TRBV10-3,TGTGCCATCAGGGAGGACAGGGGGCGCGAAAACACTGAAGCTTTCTTT,CAIREDRGRENTEAFF
TRBJ1-1,-,13,TRBV18,TGTGCCAGCTCACCAGGGGAGGGCACTGAAGCTTTCTTT,CASSPGEGTEAFF
TRBJ1-4,TRBD1,15,TRBV19,TGTGCCAGTAGTATCCGGCAGGGGGCGAATGAAAAACTGTTTTTT,CASSIRQGANEKLFF
TRBJ1-4,-,15,TRBV28,TGTGCCAGCAGTTTACCGACGAGGGGGAATGAAAAACTGTTTTTT,CASSLPTRGNEKLFF
TRBJ1-2,-,15,TRBV6-6,TGTGCCAGCAGTTACTCTGCAGGGTCGAACTATGGCTACACCTTC,CASSYSAGSNYGYTF
TRBJ1-1,-,13,TRBV19,TGTGCCAGTAGTATAAACACGAACACTGAAGCTTTCTTT,CASSINTNTEAFF
TRBJ1-2,-,13,TRBV24-1,TGTGCCACCAGTGACCCCAGCCGAGAAGGCTACACCTTC,CATSDPSREGYTF
TRBJ2-3,TRBD1,15,TRBV9,TGTGCCAGCAGCACACAGGGGTACGGCACAGATACGCAGTATTTT,CASSTQGYGTDTQYF
TRBJ2-1,TRBD1,16,TRBV5-1,TGCGCCAGCAGCTTGGCGACAGGGAGAGCCCACAATGAGCAGTTCTTC,CASSLATGRAHNEQFF
TRBJ2-7,-,12,TRBV12-3/TRBV12-4,TGTGCCAGCAGTCTTGTCAGGGAGGAGCAGTACTTC,CASSLVREEQYF
TRBJ1-3,-,15,TRBV5-6,TGTGCCAGCAGCTTGGAAGGAGTCTCTGGAAACACCATATATTTT,CASSLEGVSGNTIYF
TRBJ2-1,TRBD2,17,TRBV4-3,TGCGCCAGCAGCCAAGAACCGCGGGGAGGGGATTACAATGAGCAGTTCTTC,CASSQEPRGGDYNEQFF
TRBJ2-7,-,14,TRBV7-9,TGTGCCAGCAGCCAGCTGGGGGGGCCCTACGAGCAGTACTTC,CASSQLGGPYEQYF